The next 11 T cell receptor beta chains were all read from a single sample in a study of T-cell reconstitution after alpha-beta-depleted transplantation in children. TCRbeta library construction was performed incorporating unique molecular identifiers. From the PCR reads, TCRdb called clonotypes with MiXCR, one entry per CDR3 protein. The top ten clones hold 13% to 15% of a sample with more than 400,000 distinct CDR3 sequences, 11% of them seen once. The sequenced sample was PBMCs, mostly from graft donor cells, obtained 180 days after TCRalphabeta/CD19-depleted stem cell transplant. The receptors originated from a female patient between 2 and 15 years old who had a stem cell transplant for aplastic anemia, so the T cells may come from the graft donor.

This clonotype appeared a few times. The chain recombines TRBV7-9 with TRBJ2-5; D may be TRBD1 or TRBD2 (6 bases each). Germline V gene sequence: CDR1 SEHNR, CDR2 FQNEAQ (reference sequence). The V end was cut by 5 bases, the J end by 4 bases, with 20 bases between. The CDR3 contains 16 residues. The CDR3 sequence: CASSGGGGIGGETQYF. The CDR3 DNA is TGTGCCAGCAGCGGGGGAGGCGGGATAGGGGGAGAGACCCAGTACTTC. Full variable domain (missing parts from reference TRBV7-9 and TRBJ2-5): DTGVSQNPRHKITKRGQNVTFRCDPISEHNRLYWYRQTLGQGPEFLTYFQNEAQLEKSRLLSDRFSAERPKGSFSTLEIQRTEQGDSAMYLCASSGGGGIGGETQYFGPGTRLLVL.

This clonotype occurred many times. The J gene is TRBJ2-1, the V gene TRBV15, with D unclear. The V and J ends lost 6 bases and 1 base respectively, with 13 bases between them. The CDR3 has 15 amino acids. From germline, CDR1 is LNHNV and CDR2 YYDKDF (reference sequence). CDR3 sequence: CATSFAVRSYNEQFF. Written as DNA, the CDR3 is TGTGCCACCAGTTTTGCGGTACGTTCCTACAATGAGCAGTTCTTC.

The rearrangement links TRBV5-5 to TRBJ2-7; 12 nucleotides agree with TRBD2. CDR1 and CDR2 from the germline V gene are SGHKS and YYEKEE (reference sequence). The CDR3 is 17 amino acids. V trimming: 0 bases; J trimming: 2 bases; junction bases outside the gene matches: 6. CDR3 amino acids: CASSLATSGSSPYEQYV. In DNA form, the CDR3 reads TGTGCCAGCAGCTTGGCGACTAGCGGGAGTTCCCCCTACGAGCAGTACGTC.

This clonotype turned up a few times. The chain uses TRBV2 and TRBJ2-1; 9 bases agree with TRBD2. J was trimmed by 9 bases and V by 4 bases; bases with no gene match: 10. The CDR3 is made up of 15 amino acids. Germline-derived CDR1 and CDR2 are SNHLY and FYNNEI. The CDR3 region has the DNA TGTGCCAGCAGTGTCGCTAGCGGGAAGGTGAGTGAGCAGTTCTTC. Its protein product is CASSVASGKVSEQFF.

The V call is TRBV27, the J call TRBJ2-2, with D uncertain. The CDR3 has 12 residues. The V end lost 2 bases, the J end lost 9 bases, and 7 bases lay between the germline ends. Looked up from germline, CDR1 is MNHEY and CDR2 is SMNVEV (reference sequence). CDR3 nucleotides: TGTGCCAGCAGTTTACAAGTCAGGGAGCTGTTTTTT. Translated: CASSLQVRELFF.

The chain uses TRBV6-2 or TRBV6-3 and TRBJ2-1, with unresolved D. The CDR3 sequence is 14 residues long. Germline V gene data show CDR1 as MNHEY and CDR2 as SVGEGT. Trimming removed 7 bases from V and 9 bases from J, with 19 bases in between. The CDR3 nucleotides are TGTGCCAGCACCTTCCCCGCGAGAAAGGGTGAGCAGTTCTTC. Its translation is CASTFPARKGEQFF.

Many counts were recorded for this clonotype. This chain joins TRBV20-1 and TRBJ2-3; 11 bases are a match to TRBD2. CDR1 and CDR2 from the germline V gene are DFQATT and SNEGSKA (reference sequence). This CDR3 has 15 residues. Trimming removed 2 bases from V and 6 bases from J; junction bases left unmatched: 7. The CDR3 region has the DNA TGCAGTGCTAGAAGGGTAGCGGGAGGGCAGGATACGCAGTATTTT. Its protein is CSARRVAGGQDTQYF.

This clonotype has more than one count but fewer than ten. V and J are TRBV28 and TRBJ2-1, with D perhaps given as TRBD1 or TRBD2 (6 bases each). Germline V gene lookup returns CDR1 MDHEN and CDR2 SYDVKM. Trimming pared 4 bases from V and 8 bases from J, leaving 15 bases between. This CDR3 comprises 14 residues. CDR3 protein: CASSSGEVWDEQFF. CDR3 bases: TGTGCCAGCAGTTCAGGGGAGGTTTGGGATGAGCAGTTCTTC.

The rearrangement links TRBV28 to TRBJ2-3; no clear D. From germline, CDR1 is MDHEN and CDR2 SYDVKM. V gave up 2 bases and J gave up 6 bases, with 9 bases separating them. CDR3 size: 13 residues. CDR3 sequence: CASSLAAWDTQYF. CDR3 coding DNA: TGTGCCAGCAGTTTAGCAGCCTGGGATACGCAGTATTTT.

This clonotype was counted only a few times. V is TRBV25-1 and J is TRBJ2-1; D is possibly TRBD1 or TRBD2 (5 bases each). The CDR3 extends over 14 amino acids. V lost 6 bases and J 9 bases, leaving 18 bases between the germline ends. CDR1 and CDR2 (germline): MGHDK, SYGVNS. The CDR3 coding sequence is TGTGCCAGCAGCGAGCGGCCCCCCCAGGGTGAGCAGTTCTTC. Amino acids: CASSERPPQGEQFF.

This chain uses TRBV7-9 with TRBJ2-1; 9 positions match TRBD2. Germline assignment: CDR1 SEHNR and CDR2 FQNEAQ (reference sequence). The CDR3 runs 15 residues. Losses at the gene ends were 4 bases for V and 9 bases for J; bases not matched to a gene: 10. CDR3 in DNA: TGTGCCAGCAGCTCCCCCGGGACTAGCAGGGTTGAGCAGTTCTTC. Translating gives CASSSPGTSRVEQFF.